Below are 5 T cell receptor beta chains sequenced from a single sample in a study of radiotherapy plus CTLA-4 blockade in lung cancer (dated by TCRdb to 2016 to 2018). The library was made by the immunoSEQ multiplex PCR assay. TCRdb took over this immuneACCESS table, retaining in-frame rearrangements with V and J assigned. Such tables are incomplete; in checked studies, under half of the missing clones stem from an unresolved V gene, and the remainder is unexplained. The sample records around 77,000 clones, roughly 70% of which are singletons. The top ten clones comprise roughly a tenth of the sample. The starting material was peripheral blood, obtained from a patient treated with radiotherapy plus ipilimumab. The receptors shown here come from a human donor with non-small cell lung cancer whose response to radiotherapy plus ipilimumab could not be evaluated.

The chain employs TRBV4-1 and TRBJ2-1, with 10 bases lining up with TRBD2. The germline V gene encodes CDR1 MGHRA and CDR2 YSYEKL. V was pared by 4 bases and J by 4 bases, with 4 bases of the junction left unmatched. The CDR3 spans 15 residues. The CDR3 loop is CASSRTSGGYNEQFF. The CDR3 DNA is TGCGCCAGCAGCCGGACTAGCGGAGGGTACAATGAGCAGTTCTTC.

CDR3 in amino acids: CASSLEIGNSPLHF. The CDR3 region has the DNA TGTGCCAGCAGCTTGGAGATCGGGAATTCACCCCTCCACTTT. The chain couples TRBV5-4 to TRBJ1-6; D ambiguous. Germline CDR1 and CDR2: SGHNT and YYREEE (reference sequence). The CDR3 loop spans 14 amino acids. The germline V and J ends were trimmed by 0 bases and 7 bases, with 8 bases remaining between them.

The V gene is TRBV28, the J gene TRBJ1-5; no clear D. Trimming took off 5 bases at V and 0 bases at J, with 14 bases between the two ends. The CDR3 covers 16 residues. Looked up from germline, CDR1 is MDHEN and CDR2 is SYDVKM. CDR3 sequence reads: CASSKAGLYSNQPQHF. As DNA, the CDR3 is TGTGCCAGCAGTAAGGCAGGCCTTTATAGCAATCAGCCCCAGCATTTT.

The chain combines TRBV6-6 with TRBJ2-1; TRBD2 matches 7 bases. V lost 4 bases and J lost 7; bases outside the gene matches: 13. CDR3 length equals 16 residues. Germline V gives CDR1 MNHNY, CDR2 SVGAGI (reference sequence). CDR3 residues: CASSFRGGSGLNEQFF. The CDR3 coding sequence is TGTGCCAGCAGTTTCCGAGGCGGGAGTGGGTTAAATGAGCAGTTCTTC.

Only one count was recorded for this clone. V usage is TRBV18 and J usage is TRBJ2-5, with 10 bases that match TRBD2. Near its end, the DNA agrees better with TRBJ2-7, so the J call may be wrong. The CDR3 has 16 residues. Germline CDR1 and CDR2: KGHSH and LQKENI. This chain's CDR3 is CASSPGTSALHYEQYF. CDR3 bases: TGTGCCAGCTCACCGGGGACTAGCGCACTCCACTACGAGCAGTACTTC.